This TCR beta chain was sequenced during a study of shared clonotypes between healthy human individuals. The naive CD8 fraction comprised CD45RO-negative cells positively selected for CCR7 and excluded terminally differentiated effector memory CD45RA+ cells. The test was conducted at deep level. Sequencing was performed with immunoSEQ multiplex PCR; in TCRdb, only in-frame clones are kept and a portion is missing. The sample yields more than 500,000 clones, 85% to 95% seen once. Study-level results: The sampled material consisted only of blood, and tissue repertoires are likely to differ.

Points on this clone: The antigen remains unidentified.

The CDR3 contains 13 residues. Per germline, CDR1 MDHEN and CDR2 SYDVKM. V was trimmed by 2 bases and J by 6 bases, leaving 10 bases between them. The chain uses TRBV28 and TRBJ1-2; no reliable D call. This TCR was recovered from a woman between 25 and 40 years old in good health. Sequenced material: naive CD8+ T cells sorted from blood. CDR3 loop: CASSLKEDNGYTF. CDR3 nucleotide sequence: TGTGCCAGCAGTTTAAAGGAAGACAATGGCTACACCTTC.